Sequencing of this T cell receptor (beta chain) was carried out in a study of blood T cells in healthy people across ages. Study-wide results and limits: No one knew whether donors had CMV, which possibly confounded expanded clonotype changes. PBMCs went unsorted, and a conclusive naive versus antigen-experienced comparison was therefore prevented. Diversity was estimated from one million T cells, and these estimates were considered underestimates.

Then a second PCR, running about 6 to 12 cycles, was carried out with a sample-barcoded 5' primer and a J-beta primer mix. Every single cDNA molecule received a tag from a template-switch adaptor with 12 random nucleotides. TCRdb reanalysed the 5' RACE reads using MiXCR and keeps one entry per CDR3 protein. The sample records 1.6 million or so distinct CDR3 sequences, roughly 30% being singletons. About this clonotype: Its antigen is currently unknown.

CDR1 is MNHNS and CDR2 is SASEGT in the germline V gene. CDR3 size: 14 residues. Trimming pared 3 bases from V and 0 bases from J, leaving 8 bases between. Sequencing was performed on blood. The chain recombines TRBV6-1 with TRBJ1-1; D is uncertain. The TCR comes from a woman younger than 45 in good health. CDR3 sequence (DNA): TGTGCCAGCAGTGAGGCACTATTGAACACTGAAGCTTTCTTT. It yields the protein CASSEALLNTEAFF.